This entry describes one T cell receptor (beta chain). This clonotype was recorded many times. Which antigen it targets is not known. The record has no base qualities; no much larger clone is one base away. The data were obtained in a study of T cells in Graves' hyperthyroidism and ophthalmopathy (dated by TCRdb to between 2017 and 2020). Context from the whole study: Peripheral blood samples were taken at the time of initial diagnosis, prior to any treatment. The 80 to 100 discovery patients were randomly divided into training and test sets at a 7:3 ratio. After blood sampling, hyperthyroidism patients were treated with methimazole at a starting dose of 30 mg daily, and ophthalmopathy patients were treated with high-dose intravenous methylprednisolone. TCR Vbeta CDR3 sequencing of 135 peripheral blood samples (around 45 ophthalmopathy, 75 or so hyperthyroidism and approximately 17 progressor patients) is reported in the paper. The study also compared thyroid tissue and blood T-cell repertoires from several Graves' hyperthyroidism patients. An independent validation cohort of 18 to 20 hyperthyroidism patients and about 15 patients who later progressed to ophthalmopathy tested prospective prediction of ophthalmopathy. TCR V-J signatures able to tell the groups apart were searched for in a discovery cohort of some 97 patients, of whom roughly 42 had Graves' ophthalmopathy and roughly 57 had stable Graves' hyperthyroidism. Findings and caveats that apply to the study as a whole: Sample size was not statistically predetermined, and blinding of investigators to group allocation was not performed. In validation, the model predicted progression to ophthalmopathy with about 71% sensitivity and about 72% specificity, a median of 6.5 months before onset. Most expanded thyroid clonotypes (frequency above 0.001) were also detected in blood, a finding suggesting that blood repertoires may reflect thyroid immune responses. A 13 V-J signature model separated ophthalmopathy from stable hyperthyroidism, with nearly 90% sensitivity and 81.08% specificity in cross-validation and 80%/75% in testing.

Hyperthyroidism patients were aged 18 to 65 years and newly diagnosed, with disease duration of less than 2 months. The study excluded patients with uncontrolled infections, other autoimmune diseases, pregnancy or lactation. Diagnoses were established on the basis of clinical symptoms, serum thyroxine and TRAb, thyroid ultrasound, and orbital computed tomography. Blood from progressor patients was collected at the time of first diagnosis with hyperthyroidism, before any ophthalmopathy symptoms had appeared. PBMCs were isolated from about 9.1 ml of fresh peripheral blood by Ficoll-Paque density gradient centrifugation. Patients classed as progressors first received a Graves' hyperthyroidism diagnosis and then went on to develop ophthalmopathy during follow-up. Total RNA was extracted with Trizol reagent, and quality was checked on an Agilent 2100 Bioanalyzer. Taken from cysteine to phenylalanine, the CDR3 has 16 residues. Here the CDR3 DNA is all that survives: 48 bases in frame from base 1. At the junction V is shortened by 5 bases and J by 7 bases; bases outside the gene matches: 9. CDR1 and CDR2 are read off the germline V gene as SNHLY and FYNNEI.

The TCR beta CDR3 regions were amplified from the RNA transcripts. The first round of RT-PCR for the TCR CDR3 was performed with the HTBI primer set and the Qiagen OneStep RT-PCR kit. The libraries were constructed in a second round of multiplex PCR and then size-selected and purified. Sequencing of the libraries was done on an Illumina HiSeq2000 using paired-end 100 bp reads. The published analysis was carried out like this. SOAPnuke was used to process the raw data, removing reads that contained adapters or uncalled bases, had a mean Phred below 15, or lacked an exact match to the constant primer or identifier. High-quality paired reads were merged using COPE v1.2.5, and each unique nucleotide sequence was defined as a clonotype. MiTCR v1.1 was used to align clonotypes to the IMGT TRBV, TRBD and TRBJ reference segments. The analysis was restricted to V-J combinations with a frequency above 0.0001, which together covered about 99% of the repertoires. The TCS score was defined as the ratio of F50 (clonal expansion) to E x V (chaos), calculated using BLOSUM62-based TCRdist between CDR3 peptides within each V-J. Welch's t-statistics and random forest reduced roughly 500 V-J features to 13, which were used in a naive Bayes classifier (R e1071). TCRdb reran the public reads through fastp at Q25 and MiXCR, keeping productive beta chains. Every entry covers one CDR3 protein and lists the most common genes and DNA from its rows. The V and J calls follow TCRdb's processing rather than the paper's. The sample includes more than 300,000 distinct CDR3 sequences, with roughly 15% observed a single time. The ten top clones hold roughly a third of the sample.

The rearranged segments are TRBV2 and TRBJ2-2, with 11 junctional bases fitting TRBD2. This TCR was sampled from a woman aged 25 to 39 with Graves' hyperthyroidism that later progressed to Graves' ophthalmopathy. Sequencing was performed on blood. The CDR3 region: CASSRLAGGSDGELFF. The DNA sequence is TGTGCCAGCAGTCGGCTAGCGGGAGGATCTGACGGGGAGCTGTTTTTT.